This T cell receptor beta chain was captured in a study of OX40 agonist ivuxolimab in advanced cancers. The germline V gene has CDR1 SGHRS and CDR2 YFSETQ. This CDR3 comprises 15 residues. J gave up 0 bases and V 2 bases, and 2 bases lay outside the gene matches. The repertoire was sequenced with immunoSEQ multiplex PCR; TCRdb's copy has only in-frame clones and lacks some. The sample lists some 99,000 clones; 90% were seen once. The TCR sequence derives from an adult with an advanced solid tumor such as melanoma, head and neck, liver or kidney cancer. This chain uses TRBV5-1 with TRBJ2-1, with 7 bases identical to TRBD2. The source was CD4+ or CD8+ T cells sorted from blood, collected in a trial of the OX40 agonist ivuxolimab. In DNA form, the CDR3 reads TGCGCCAGCAGCTTTGCGGGGGACTCCTACAATGAGCAGTTCTTC. Amino acids: CASSFAGDSYNEQFF.